These 11 T cell receptor beta chains came from one sample sequenced in a study of T cells in Graves' hyperthyroidism and ophthalmopathy (dated by TCRdb to about 2019). The receptor library was made with multiplex PCR. Sequencer: Illumina HiSeq 2000. The TCR beta CDR3 regions were amplified from the RNA transcripts. The TCR CDR3 was subjected to a first round of RT-PCR using the HTBI primer set and the Qiagen OneStep RT-PCR kit. TCRdb ran its own pipeline on the public reads, namely fastp trimming at Q25 and MiXCR clone calling, and kept in-frame beta chains. Rows with one shared CDR3 protein collapse into an entry with the most common genes and DNA. The sample contains a few hundred thousand distinct CDR3 sequences, 15% to 18% of them found a single time. The leading ten clones occupy about 27% of the sample. Sequencing was done on a sample of blood. These receptors were taken from a woman aged 18-30 years with Graves' hyperthyroidism that later progressed to Graves' ophthalmopathy.

This clonotype was found many times. The V call is TRBV28, the J call TRBJ1-2; 8 bases fit TRBD1. Germline CDR1 reads MDHEN; CDR2 reads SYDVKM. The CDR3 loop spans 15 amino acids. Trimming took 5 bases from V and 7 from J; bases not matched to a gene: 12. For the CDR3, the DNA is TGTGCCAGCAGTCCCCCGGGGACAGGCACTAGTGGCTACACCTTC. The encoded protein is CASSPPGTGTSGYTF.

This clonotype was recorded many times. The V and J genes are TRBV7-3 and TRBJ2-1, with 9 nucleotides matching TRBD2. Trimming removed 0 bases from V and 1 base from J; junction bases left unmatched: 1. The germline CDR1 and CDR2 sequences are SGHTA and FQGTGA. The CDR3 sequence is 16 residues long. In nucleotides, the CDR3 is TGTGCCAGCAGCTTAACGGCGGGAGGGTCCTACAATGAGCAGTTCTTC. Translated: CASSLTAGGSYNEQFF.

This clonotype was seen at least ten times. In DNA, the CDR3 is TGCGCCAGCAGCCAAGGGACAGCACCCTCGGGGGAGACCCAGTACTTC. Its translation is CASSQGTAPSGETQYF. V and J are TRBV5-1 and TRBJ2-5; 7 bases are a match to TRBD1. Germline V gene lookup returns CDR1 SGHRS and CDR2 YFSETQ. CDR3 length: 16 amino acids. Trimming removed 4 bases from V and 5 bases from J; junction bases left unmatched: 14.

This clonotype was observed a few times. The J gene is TRBJ2-3, the V gene TRBV3-1, with D perhaps TRBD2 (7 bases). The CDR3 is 17 residues long. V was cut by 0 bases and J by 2 bases, with 15 bases left in between. CDR1 and CDR2 (germline): LGHDT, YNNKEL (reference sequence). CDR3 residues: CASSQDRGTTDTDTQYF. The CDR3 DNA reads as TGTGCCAGCAGCCAAGATAGGGGGACTACCGACACAGATACGCAGTATTTT.

This clonotype was counted at least ten times. This chain joins TRBV12-3 or TRBV12-4 and TRBJ1-5; no definite D call. CDR3 length equals 14 residues. Deletions cut 6 bases from V and 4 bases from J, with 13 bases between. CDR3 protein: CASSSPRLNQPQHF. In DNA, the CDR3 is TGTGCCAGCAGCTCCCCTCGACTGAATCAGCCCCAGCATTTT.

This clonotype was counted many times. The J gene is TRBJ2-5, the V gene TRBV2; D gene uncertain. CDR1 and CDR2 (germline): SNHLY, FYNNEI. The CDR3 runs to 11 residues. Deletions cut 6 bases from V and 10 bases from J, with 12 bases between. Written as DNA, the CDR3 is TGTGCCAGCAGAAGCCGGTCACTCCAGTACTTC. This translates into CASRSRSLQYF.

This clonotype was seen repeatedly, ten times or more. The rearrangement links TRBV7-2 to TRBJ2-7; D not resolved. Germline assignment: CDR1 SGHTA and CDR2 FQGNSA. The length of the CDR3 is 14 residues. V was clipped by 2 bases and J by 4 bases, with 12 bases between them. The CDR3 loop is CASSLSGVSYEQYF. In nucleotides, the CDR3 is TGTGCCAGCAGCTTATCAGGAGTAAGTTACGAGCAGTACTTC.

This clonotype was observed at least ten times. The genes are TRBV7-2 and TRBJ2-2; possible D gene TRBD1, 6 bases. Trimming shortened V by 5 bases and J by 3 bases, and 10 bases separated the two germline ends. The CDR3 length is 14 residues. CDR1 SGHTA and CDR2 FQGNSA come from the germline V gene. The CDR3 DNA is TGTGCCAGCAGCCCTGGACAGTACACCGGGGAGCTGTTTTTT. It is translated as CASSPGQYTGELFF. Looking up the rest from reference TRBV7-2 and TRBJ2-2 gives the full variable domain: GAGVSQSPSNKVTEKGKDVELRCDPISGHTALYWYRQSLGQGLEFLIYFQGNSAPDKSGLPSDRFSAERTGGSVSTLTIQRTQQEDSAVYLCASSPGQYTGELFFGEGSRLTVL.

This chain links TRBV6-6 with TRBJ2-5; 8 bases map to TRBD1. V was clipped by 0 bases and J by 5 bases; unmatched bases: 8. The CDR3 runs 16 residues. Germline V CDR1 and CDR2: MNHNY, SVGAGI (reference sequence). For the CDR3, the DNA is TGTGCCAGCAGTTACTCCCGGCAGGGGGCAATGGAGACCCAGTACTTC. This gives the protein CASSYSRQGAMETQYF.

There are many counts of this clonotype. The gene calls are TRBV18 and TRBJ2-7; 7 bases align to TRBD1. The CDR3 is made up of 14 amino acids. Per germline, CDR1 KGHSH and CDR2 LQKENI. The V and J ends lost 3 bases and 2 bases, in that order; junction bases with no gene match: 4. DNA of the CDR3: TGTGCCAGCTCACCGAGACAGGGTCCCTACGAGCAGTACTTC. Encoded protein: CASSPRQGPYEQYF.

This clonotype has only a few counts. The chain uses TRBV6-1 and TRBJ1-6; 9 bases match TRBD1. Trimming at V came to 3 bases and at J to 12 bases, leaving 3 bases not matched to a gene. CDR3 length: 13 amino acids. Germline V gene sequence: CDR1 MNHNS, CDR2 SASEGT. CDR3 protein: CASSEGTGRPLHF. The CDR3 DNA reads TGTGCCAGCAGTGAGGGGACAGGGAGACCCCTCCACTTT.